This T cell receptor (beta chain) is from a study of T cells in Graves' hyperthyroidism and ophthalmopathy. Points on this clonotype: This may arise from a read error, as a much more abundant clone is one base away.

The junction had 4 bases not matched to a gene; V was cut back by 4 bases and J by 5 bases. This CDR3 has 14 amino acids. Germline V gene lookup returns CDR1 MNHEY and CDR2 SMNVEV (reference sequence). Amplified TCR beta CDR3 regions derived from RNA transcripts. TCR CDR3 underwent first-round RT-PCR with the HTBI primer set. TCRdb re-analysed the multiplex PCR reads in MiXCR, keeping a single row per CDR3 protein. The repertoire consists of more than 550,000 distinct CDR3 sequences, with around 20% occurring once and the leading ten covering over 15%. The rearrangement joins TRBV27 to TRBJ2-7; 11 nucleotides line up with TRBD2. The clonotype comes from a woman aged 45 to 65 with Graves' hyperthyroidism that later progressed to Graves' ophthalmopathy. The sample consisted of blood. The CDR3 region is CASSSSGGTDEQYF. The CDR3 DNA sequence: TGTGCCAGCAGTTCTAGCGGGGGGACCGACGAGCAGTACTTC.